This entry is about one TCR beta chain. The data originate from a study of shared T cell receptors in the human thymus. The germline V gene has CDR1 MNHEY and CDR2 SVGAGI. Trimming stripped 6 bases from V and 10 bases from J, with 22 bases between. The CDR3 is 15 amino acids. Using immunoSEQ multiplex PCR, the repertoire was profiled, and TCRdb retains in-frame clones only, with some absent. The sample has about 540,000 clones, about 80% seen once; the top ten hold more than 0.01%. The same data also contributed to another study, on human thymus T cells. That paper notes: Among the donors, all were healthy Finnish infants having corrective surgery for congenital heart defects. Surgeons resected thymus tissue during corrective heart surgery. Among thymic and blood repertoires, usage of V and J genes appeared biased. Unrelated individuals had highly overlapping thymic repertoires, as reported in related research.

The sequencing sample was made of thymocytes. This rearrangement joins TRBV6-5 to TRBJ2-1, with a possible D match to TRBD2 (6 bases). The TCR was taken from a boy in the first two years of life with a congenital heart defect. The chain's CDR3 is CASSQGPRLVCEQFF. CDR3 nucleotide sequence: TGTGCCAGCAGCCAAGGACCCAGACTAGTTTGCGAGCAGTTCTTC.